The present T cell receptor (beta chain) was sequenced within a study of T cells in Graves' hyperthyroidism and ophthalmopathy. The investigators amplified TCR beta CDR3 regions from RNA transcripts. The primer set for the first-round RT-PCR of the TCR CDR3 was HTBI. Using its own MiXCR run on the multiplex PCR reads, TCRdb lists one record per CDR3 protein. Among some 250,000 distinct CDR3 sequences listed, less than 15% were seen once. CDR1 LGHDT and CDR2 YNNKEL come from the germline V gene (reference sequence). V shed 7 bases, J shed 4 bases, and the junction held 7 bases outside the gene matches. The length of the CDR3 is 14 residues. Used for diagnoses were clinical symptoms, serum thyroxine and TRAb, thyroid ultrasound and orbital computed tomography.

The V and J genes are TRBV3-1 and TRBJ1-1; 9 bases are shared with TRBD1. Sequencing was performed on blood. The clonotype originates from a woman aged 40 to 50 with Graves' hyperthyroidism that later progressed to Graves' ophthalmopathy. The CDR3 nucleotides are TGTGCCAGCACCGCCGGGACAGGGATCACTGAAGCTTTCTTT. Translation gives CASTAGTGITEAFF.